The 4 T cell receptor beta chains below come from one sample, sequenced in a study of cytomegalovirus exposure and HLA in healthy donors. Using immunoSEQ multiplex PCR, the repertoire was profiled, and TCRdb retains in-frame clones only, with some absent. The sample has fewer than 200,000 clones; just under 90% are singletons. The specimen sequenced was PBMCs. The receptor set was obtained from a man aged 18 to 29 in good health and CMV-seropositive.

V gene TRBV6-5 combines with J gene TRBJ2-1; 12 bases agree with TRBD2. Looked up from germline, CDR1 is MNHEY and CDR2 is SVGAGI. The CDR3 is 15 residues long. V trimming: 4 bases; J trimming: 7 bases; junction bases outside the gene matches: 5. CDR3 nucleotide sequence: TGTGCCAGCAGTTTCGCTAGCGGGAGGGGGAATGAGCAGTTCTTC. Translation gives CASSFASGRGNEQFF.

This chain connects TRBV5-6 to TRBJ1-1; 7 nucleotides match TRBD1. The germline V gene encodes CDR1 SGHDT and CDR2 YYEEEE. V lost 7 bases, J lost 7 bases, and 10 bases stayed unmatched. This CDR3 contains 13 residues. CDR3 loop: CASYRDRAGEAFF. The CDR3 DNA reads TGTGCCAGCTACCGAGACAGGGCGGGTGAAGCTTTCTTT. The full variable domain, its missing parts supplied by reference TRBV5-6 and TRBJ1-1, is DAGVTQSPTHLIKTRGQQVTLRCSPKSGHDTVSWYQQALGQGPQFIFQYYEEEERQRGNFPDRFSGHQFPNYSSELNVNALLLGDSALYLCASYRDRAGEAFFGQGTRLTVV.

V is TRBV6-1 and J is TRBJ2-7; 7 nucleotides align to TRBD1. The CDR3 length is 13 residues. CDR1 MNHNS and CDR2 SASEGT come from the germline V gene. V trimming: 7 bases; J trimming: 0 bases; junction bases outside the gene matches: 3. The CDR3, as DNA: TGTGCCAGCATCGGGACAGCCTCCTACGAGCAGTACTTC. Its protein is CASIGTASYEQYF.

This rearrangement joins TRBV19 to TRBJ2-5; 7 positions match TRBD1. Germline CDR1 is LNHDA and CDR2 is SQIVND (reference sequence). The V gene end was trimmed by 3 bases and the J gene end by 3 bases; junction bases not matched to a gene: 4. This CDR3 region has 14 residues. The CDR3, as DNA: TGTGCCAGTAGTATGGACAGGCGGGAAGAGACCCAGTACTTC. The encoded protein is CASSMDRREETQYF.